Below, 32 T cell receptor beta chains from the same sample are listed, as sequenced in a study of breast tumors, draining lymph nodes, adjacent tissues. TCRdb re-called the multiplex PCR reads through MiXCR, storing one row per CDR3 protein. This sample yields some 130,000 distinct CDR3 sequences, of which roughly 21% are seen a single time; 3% to 4% belongs to the top ten. Samples came from axillary lymph nodes draining the breast cancer. Source material: axillary lymph node tissue. These receptors originate from a female donor with breast cancer. Some clones in this sample may be carry-over from other donors' samples.

Turning to this clonotype: This may arise from a read error, as a much more abundant clone is one base away. This chain joins TRBV12-3 or TRBV12-4 and TRBJ2-1; unclear D gene. This CDR3 has 14 amino acids. The CDR3 protein is CASRTPGNYNEKFF. The CDR3 DNA is TGTGCCAGCAGAACTCCGGGCAACTACAATGAGAAGTTCTTC.

In this sample, this clonotype turned up many times. The chain uses TRBV4-1 and TRBJ2-7, with D possibly TRBD1 on 6 matching bases. The ends were cut back, 2 bases at V and 5 bases at J, with 10 bases in the middle. Germline loops: CDR1 MGHRA, CDR2 YSYEKL. CDR3 size: 13 residues. The CDR3 nucleotides read TGCGCCAGCAGCCAATTACAGGGTAACGAGCAGTACTTC. Encoded protein: CASSQLQGNEQYF.

About this clonotype: This sequence may be a read error, since a much larger clone differs from it by one base. The chain recombines TRBV11-2 with TRBJ2-1; 8 nucleotides align to TRBD2. J gave up 8 bases and V 5 bases, and 11 bases lay outside the gene matches. The germline V gene encodes CDR1 SGHAT and CDR2 FQNNGV. The CDR3 totals 15 residues. The CDR3 coding sequence is TGTGCCAGCAGCCCCCGAGCGGGAGCGGGTGATGAGCAGTTCTTC. Its translation is CASSPRAGAGDEQFF.

Ten or more counts support this clonotype. The CDR3 loop reads CASSYSGTSSTDTQYF. DNA of the CDR3: TGTGCCAGCAGTTACTCCGGGACTAGCTCTACAGATACGCAGTATTTT. This chain joins TRBV6-6 and TRBJ2-3; 9 positions match TRBD2. The CDR3 totals 16 residues. Germline loops: CDR1 MNHNY, CDR2 SVGAGI (reference sequence). V was clipped by 0 bases and J by 3 bases; unmatched bases: 4.

The V call is TRBV15, the J call TRBJ2-7; D remains ambiguous. V was clipped by 0 bases and J by 3 bases, with 12 bases between them. Germline V gene data show CDR1 as LNHNV and CDR2 as YYDKDF (reference sequence). The CDR3 is 15 amino acids. Written as DNA, the CDR3 is TGTGCCACCAGCAGAGATGCGAGTCCTTACTACGAGCAGTACTTC. Amino acid sequence: CATSRDASPYYEQYF.

In its sample, this clonotype was seen many times. The J gene is TRBJ2-1, the V gene TRBV2; 7 nucleotides match TRBD2. The junction had 10 bases not matched to a gene; V was cut back by 6 bases and J by 5 bases. Looked up from germline, CDR1 is SNHLY and CDR2 is FYNNEI. This CDR3 has 15 amino acids. The CDR3 region has the DNA TGTGCCAGCAGATTTGAGGCGGGAGCCGACAATGAGCAGTTCTTC. Translated: CASRFEAGADNEQFF. Based on the CDR3 plus reference TRBV2 and TRBJ2-1, the full variable domain is EPEVTQTPSHQVTQMGQEVILRCVPISNHLYFYWYRQILGQKVEFLVSFYNNEISEKSEIFDDQFSVERPDGSNFTLKIRSTKLEDSAMYFCASRFEAGADNEQFFGPGTRLTVL.

This clonotype was counted at least ten times. The rearrangement uses TRBV7-2 and TRBJ2-3, with 7 positions matching TRBD2. CDR1 is SGHTA and CDR2 is FQGNSA in the germline V gene. This CDR3 spans 16 amino acids. The junction had 12 bases not matched to a gene; V was cut back by 5 bases and J by 4 bases. CDR3 bases: TGTGCCAGCAGCCACGCGTCGGGGGGTGTTCCAGATACGCAGTATTTT. This translates into CASSHASGGVPDTQYF.

This clonotype has ten or more counts. The genes are TRBV9 and TRBJ1-5, with a tentative D call TRBD1 (5 bases). With 3 bases removed from V and 6 bases from J, the gap between germline ends came to 16 bases. The CDR3 contains 15 residues. Germline V gives CDR1 SGDLS, CDR2 YYNGEE. The CDR3 loop is CASSAEGVGGQPQHF. In nucleotides, the CDR3 is TGTGCCAGCAGCGCGGAAGGGGTTGGCGGTCAGCCCCAGCATTTT.

In this sample, this clonotype turned up many times. The rearrangement uses TRBV6-6 and TRBJ2-1; TRBD2 matches 9 bases. After removal of 6 bases from V and 3 bases from J, the junction contained 6 bases not matched to a gene. Germline V gene lookup returns CDR1 MNHNY and CDR2 SVGAGI (reference sequence). This CDR3 contains 15 residues. The CDR3: CASSAGTSSYNEQFF. For the CDR3, the DNA is TGTGCCAGCAGCGCCGGGACTAGCAGCTACAATGAGCAGTTCTTC.

In this sample, this clonotype turned up many times. This chain links TRBV5-6 with TRBJ2-7, with D unclear. Germline assignment: CDR1 SGHDT and CDR2 YYEEEE. The V end was cut by 2 bases, the J end by 9 bases, with 15 bases between. The CDR3 consists of 13 residues. This chain's CDR3 is CASSLLQRTPQYF. The CDR3 DNA sequence: TGTGCCAGCAGCTTACTGCAAAGAACTCCGCAGTACTTC.

This clonotype was seen only a few times. The chain joins TRBV5-1 to TRBJ2-7; the match to TRBD1 covers 11 bases. Trimming cost V 1 base and J 4 bases; bases outside gene matches: 13. Germline V gives CDR1 SGHRS, CDR2 YFSETQ. The CDR3 sequence is 18 residues long. The CDR3 reads CASSLLAAGTGGVYEQYF. As DNA, the CDR3 is TGCGCCAGCAGCTTGTTGGCTGCAGGGACAGGGGGTGTTTACGAGCAGTACTTC.

Concerning this clonotype: Possible read error: a much larger clone is one base away. The chain joins TRBV4-1 to TRBJ1-4; a weak D match, TRBD1 (5 bases). CDR3 length: 14 residues. Germline-derived CDR1 and CDR2 are MGHRA and YSYEKL. Between the trimmed V and J ends, which lost 0 bases and 8 bases, there was a span of 10 bases. The CDR3 region is CASSQDRGVEKLFF. The CDR3 region has the DNA TGCGCCAGCAGCCAAGATCGAGGGGTGGAAAAACTGTTTTTT.

This clonotype was detected only a few times. CDR3 sequence: CASSPSGTGGYNEQFF. As DNA, the CDR3 is TGTGCCAGCTCACCTTCCGGGACAGGGGGATACAATGAGCAGTTCTTC. This chain uses TRBV18 with TRBJ2-1, with 11 bases identical to TRBD1. The V gene end was trimmed by 3 bases and the J gene end by 4 bases; junction bases not matched to a gene: 5. The CDR3 is 16 residues long. Germline V lookup: CDR1 KGHSH, CDR2 LQKENI.

The chain carries TRBV7-8 and TRBJ2-3; 16 bases are shared with TRBD2. Unmatched junction bases numbered 14, after V lost 5 bases and J lost 3 bases. The CDR3 covers 20 residues. The germline V gene encodes CDR1 SGHVS and CDR2 FQNEAQ. The CDR3 spells CASSPGTSGRARSFTDTQYF. As DNA, the CDR3 is TGTGCCAGCAGCCCAGGGACTAGCGGGAGGGCCAGAAGTTTTACAGATACGCAGTATTTT.

This clonotype was recorded a few times. The chain joins TRBV19 to TRBJ2-1, with D possibly matching TRBD1 (6 bases). Trimming shortened V by 5 bases and J by 3 bases, and 14 bases separated the two germline ends. Germline V CDR1 and CDR2: LNHDA, SQIVND (reference sequence). This CDR3 is built from 15 residues. CDR3 amino acids: CASSPEQGIYNEQFF. CDR3 in DNA: TGTGCCAGTAGTCCTGAACAGGGTATCTACAATGAGCAGTTCTTC.

With respect to this clonotype: A read error may be the cause here, since a much bigger clone is one base away. The chain joins TRBV6-2 or TRBV6-3 to TRBJ2-7, with TRBD1 matching 7 bases. With V trimmed by 5 bases and J by 7 bases, 14 bases remained unmatched. CDR3 size: 15 residues. In germline, CDR1 is MNHEY, CDR2 SVGEGT. CDR3 residues: CASSPFGTADSEQYF. The CDR3 DNA reads as TGTGCCAGCAGTCCGTTCGGGACAGCCGATTCGGAGCAGTACTTC.

This clonotype was seen ten or more times. This chain connects TRBV25-1 to TRBJ1-5; D is undetermined. V lost 1 base and J lost 0, with 1 base in between. The germline gives CDR1 MGHDK, CDR2 SYGVNS. The CDR3 is made up of 13 amino acids. The CDR3 coding sequence is TGTGCCAGCAGTGAATCTAGCAATCAGCCCCAGCATTTT. Translated, it gives CASSESSNQPQHF.

A remark on this clonotype: This may stem from a read error, because a much larger clone lies one nucleotide away. This chain links TRBV11-2 with TRBJ2-1; possible D gene TRBD2, 6 bases. Per germline, CDR1 SGHAT and CDR2 FQNNGV. There are 14 residues in the CDR3. CDR3 region: CASSLVPWEVEQSF. CDR3 nucleotides: TGTGCCAGCAGCTTAGTCCCTTGGGAGGTTGAGCAGTCCTTC.

This clonotype was recorded many times. The chain employs TRBV20-1 and TRBJ2-7, with D possibly TRBD2 on 5 matching bases. The CDR3 is 19 residues long. Germline CDR1 DFQATT, CDR2 SNEGSKA (reference sequence). V lost 4 bases and J 3 bases, leaving 31 bases between the germline ends. The CDR3: CSATPGVGLPQKVDYEQYF. The CDR3 DNA sequence: TGCAGTGCTACGCCCGGGGTTGGACTCCCACAAAAAGTGGACTACGAGCAGTACTTC.

Turning to this clonotype: A much bigger clone sits one base away, suggesting this may be a read error. This sequence joins TRBV9 and TRBJ2-5; 7 positions agree with TRBD1. Germline CDR1 and CDR2: SGDLS and YYNGEE. This CDR3 comprises 13 residues. CDR3 DNA sequence: TGTGCCAGCAGCGGACAGGGTGGGGAGACCCGGTACTTC. It translates to CASSGQGGETRYF.

This clonotype was recorded many times. The V call is TRBV9, the J call TRBJ2-3, with D perhaps matching TRBD1 (6 bases). V was clipped by 3 bases and J by 2 bases, with 16 bases between them. The CDR3 spans 16 residues. The germline V gene encodes CDR1 SGDLS and CDR2 YYNGEE. CDR3 sequence (DNA): TGTGCCAGCAGCGGATCCGGGACAAGCTCCACAGATACGCAGTATTTT. Amino acids: CASSGSGTSSTDTQYF.

This clonotype was counted ten times or more. The genes are TRBV7-3 and TRBJ1-1, with D perhaps TRBD1 (5 bases). The V and J ends lost 5 bases and 6 bases respectively, with 19 bases between them. This CDR3 has 15 residues. Germline-derived CDR1 and CDR2 are SGHTA and FQGTGA. The CDR3 loop reads CASSTDGGRWAEAFF. The CDR3 bases are TGTGCCAGCAGCACAGATGGGGGGAGGTGGGCTGAAGCTTTCTTT.

In this sample, this clonotype turned up a few times. The V and J genes are TRBV7-8 and TRBJ2-7, with a tentative D call TRBD1 (5 bases). Trimming shortened V by 1 base and J by 3 bases, and 16 bases separated the two germline ends. Germline V lookup: CDR1 SGHVS, CDR2 FQNEAQ. The CDR3 is made up of 16 amino acids. The DNA of the CDR3 is TGTGCCAGCAGCTTAGTCCAACGAGACAGTAACTACGAGCAGTACTTC. As protein: CASSLVQRDSNYEQYF.

Note on this clonotype: One junction end disagrees with the germline gene, perhaps due to a read error. The CDR3 DNA is TGTGCCAGCACTGAAAATCAGGGTTGGACTGAAGCTTTCTTT. It codes for CASTENQGWTEAFF. The chain recombines TRBV6-1 with TRBJ1-1; a weak D match, TRBD1 (5 bases). Germline CDR1 reads MNHNS; CDR2 reads SASEGT. The CDR3 sequence is 14 residues long.

This clonotype was seen many times. The chain joins TRBV5-1 to TRBJ2-7, with 8 bases aligning to TRBD1. The CDR3 runs to 14 residues. The germline CDR1 and CDR2 sequences are SGHRS and YFSETQ. J was trimmed by 3 bases and V by 5 bases; bases with no gene match: 7. CDR3 protein: CASSPDRENYEQYF. DNA for the CDR3: TGCGCCAGCAGTCCGGACAGGGAAAACTACGAGCAGTACTTC. Full variable domain (rest looked up from reference TRBV5-1 and TRBJ2-7): KAGVTQTPRYLIKTRGQQVTLSCSPISGHRSVSWYQQTPGQGLQFLFEYFSETQRNKGNFPGRFSGRQFSNSRSEMNVSTLELGDSALYLCASSPDRENYEQYFGPGTRLTVT.

This clonotype was recorded many times. A junction end diverges from the germline sequence, so it may reflect a read error. The chain uses TRBV19 and TRBJ1-6, with D possibly being TRBD1 (6 bases). This CDR3 has 16 residues. Germline CDR1 is LNHDA and CDR2 is SQIVND (reference sequence). The CDR3 DNA is TGTGCCAGTAGTATAGCGGACAGCTCCAATAATTCACCCCTCCACTTT. Translating gives CASSIADSSNNSPLHF. Looking up the rest from reference TRBV19 and TRBJ1-6 gives the full variable domain: DGGITQSPKYLFRKEGQNVTLSCEQNLNHDAMYWYRQDPGQGLRLIYYSQIVNDFQKGDIAEGYSVSREKKESFPLTVTSAQKNPTAFYLCASSIADSSNNSPLHFGNGTRLTVT.

This clonotype was seen repeatedly, ten times or more. J is TRBJ2-2 and V is TRBV20-1; D is ambiguous. CDR1 and CDR2 (germline): DFQATT, SNEGSKA (reference sequence). Trimming left V 0 bases short and J 9 bases short, with 5 bases between. The CDR3 extends over 11 amino acids. The CDR3 sequence is CSARDTRELFF. CDR3 DNA sequence: TGCAGTGCTAGAGATACCAGGGAGCTGTTTTTT.

At least ten counts were recorded for this clonotype. The V call is TRBV3-1, the J call TRBJ1-4, with D possibly TRBD1 on 5 matching bases. The germline gives CDR1 LGHDT, CDR2 YNNKEL (reference sequence). The V end was cut by 3 bases, the J end by 0 bases, with 8 bases between. The CDR3 extends over 15 amino acids. The CDR3 nucleotides read TGTGCCAGCAGCCAGACAGTTTCAACTAATGAAAAACTGTTTTTT. Its translation is CASSQTVSTNEKLFF. Supplemented by reference TRBV3-1 and TRBJ1-4, the full variable domain reads DTAVSQTPKYLVTQMGNDKSIKCEQNLGHDTMYWYKQDSKKFLKIMFSYNNKELIINETVPNRFSPKSPDKAHLNLHINSLELGDSAVYFCASSQTVSTNEKLFFGSGTQLSVL.

This clonotype was counted ten times or more. The chain joins TRBV5-1 to TRBJ2-3; 7 bases match TRBD1. Germline V CDR1 and CDR2: SGHRS, YFSETQ. The J segment lost 2 bases and the V segment lost 0 bases, leaving 6 bases of the junction unmatched. CDR3 length: 16 amino acids. The DNA of the CDR3 is TGCGCCAGCAGCTTGGACGGGACAGCTTTCACAGATACGCAGTATTTT. As protein: CASSLDGTAFTDTQYF.

The sample holds many counts of this clonotype. The rearrangement links TRBV6-1 to TRBJ1-5, with TRBD1 matching 7 bases. Germline V gene lookup returns CDR1 MNHNS and CDR2 SASEGT. Trimming cost V 6 bases and J 5 bases; bases outside gene matches: 7. CDR3 length: 14 residues. The CDR3 here is CASSYTTGDQPQHF. The CDR3 nucleotides are TGTGCCAGCAGCTACACTACAGGGGATCAGCCCCAGCATTTT.

This clonotype was detected many times. The V and J genes are TRBV27 and TRBJ1-6; D might be TRBD1 (6 bases). This CDR3 comprises 14 residues. Trimming removed 5 bases from V and 8 bases from J, with 13 bases in between. The germline gives CDR1 MNHEY, CDR2 SMNVEV (reference sequence). The CDR3 bases are TGTGCCAGCAGTAAGTGGGGGGCGGATTCACCCCTCCACTTT. Its translation: CASSKWGADSPLHF.

There are many counts of this clonotype. The rearrangement joins TRBV7-2 to TRBJ2-7; D might be TRBD2 (7 bases). V shed 1 base and J shed 0 bases, with 13 bases lying between them. The CDR3 is 16 residues long. CDR1 is SGHTA and CDR2 is FQGNSA in the germline V gene. The CDR3 reads CASSLGGGGNSYEQYF. CDR3 sequence (DNA): TGTGCCAGCAGCTTAGGGGGAGGGGGTAACTCCTACGAGCAGTACTTC.